This T cell receptor beta chain was sequenced in a study of cytomegalovirus exposure and HLA in healthy donors. Study-level results: Specificity of three CMV-associated chains for CMV antigens was verified in vitro. Trimming of TCR beta V- and J-genes showed a link, identified in a later analysis, to a missense DCLRE1C variant. The listing of 150 or so TCR beta chains classed them as cytomegalovirus-associated.

About this clone itself: What it binds is not known.

PCR employed 60 Vbeta and 13 Jbeta primers. TCRdb's copy holds only in-frame clones and misses some; the assay was immunoSEQ multiplex PCR. The sample contains approximately 170,000 clones, under 80% of which appear only once. What was sequenced was PBMCs. The TCR comes from a female donor in good health and CMV-seronegative.

The CDR3: CASSPLWQGMQPQHF. The CDR3 bases are TGTGCCAGCAGCCCTTTGTGGCAGGGCATGCAGCCCCAGCATTTT. This sequence joins TRBV7-8 and TRBJ1-5; D might be TRBD1 (5 bases). Trimming cost V 5 bases and J 7 bases, with 18 bases left between them. Germline V CDR1 and CDR2: SGHVS, FQNEAQ. CDR3 length equals 15 residues. Filled out from reference TRBV7-8 and TRBJ1-5, the complete variable domain reads GAGVSQSPRYKVAKRGQDVALRCDPISGHVSLFWYQQALGQGPEFLTYFQNEAQLDKSGLPSDRFFAERPEGSVSTLKIQRTQQEDSAVYLCASSPLWQGMQPQHFGDGTRLSIL.